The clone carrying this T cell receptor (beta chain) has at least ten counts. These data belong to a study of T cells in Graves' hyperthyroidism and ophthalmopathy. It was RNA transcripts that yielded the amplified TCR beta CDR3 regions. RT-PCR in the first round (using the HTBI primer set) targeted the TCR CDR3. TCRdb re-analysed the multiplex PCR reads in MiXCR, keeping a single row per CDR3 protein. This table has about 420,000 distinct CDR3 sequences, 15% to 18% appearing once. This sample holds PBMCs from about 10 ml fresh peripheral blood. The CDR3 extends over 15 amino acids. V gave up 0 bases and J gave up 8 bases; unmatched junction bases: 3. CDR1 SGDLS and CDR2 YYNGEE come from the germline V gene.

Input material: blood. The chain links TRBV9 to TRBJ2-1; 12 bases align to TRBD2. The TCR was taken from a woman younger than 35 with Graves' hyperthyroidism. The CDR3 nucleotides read TGTGCCAGCAGCGTAGCGACTAGCGGGAGCGATGAGCAGTTCTTC. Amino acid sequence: CASSVATSGSDEQFF.